This entry lists 28 T cell receptor beta chains sequenced from one sample in a study of CD8 T cells in ankylosing spondylitis. TCRdb reprocessed the 5' RACE reads via MiXCR and lists one record per CDR3 protein. The repertoire holds under 150,000 distinct CDR3 sequences, with 7% to 10% as singletons. The sequenced sample was synovial fluid, either unsorted or a sorted T cell fraction (not recorded which). Receptors originate from a male donor with ankylosing spondylitis.

This clonotype was seen a handful of times. The rearrangement uses TRBV7-2 and TRBJ2-1, with 9 bases matching TRBD2. The CDR3 spans 16 residues. Germline CDR1 and CDR2: SGHTA and FQGNSA. Unmatched junction bases numbered 9, after V lost 1 base and J lost 8 bases. Here the CDR3 reads CASSLELGGRVDEQFF. In DNA form, the CDR3 reads TGTGCCAGCAGCTTAGAGTTGGGCGGGAGGGTCGATGAGCAGTTCTTC.

This rearrangement joins TRBV7-2 to TRBJ2-2; a weak D match, TRBD1 (5 bases). This CDR3 region has 13 residues. Deletions cut 5 bases from V and 7 bases from J, with 11 bases between. CDR1 is SGHTA, CDR2 FQGNSA, per germline. CDR3 region: CASSTQAFGELFF. In nucleotides, the CDR3 is TGTGCCAGCAGCACACAGGCGTTCGGGGAGCTGTTTTTT.

This clonotype came up a few times. The chain couples TRBV4-3 to TRBJ2-1; TRBD1 matches at 10 bases. Germline V gene lookup returns CDR1 LGHNA and CDR2 YSLEER. The J segment lost 9 bases and the V segment lost 0 bases, leaving 5 bases of the junction unmatched. This CDR3 has 15 residues. The CDR3 loop reads CASSQDPGQGIEQFF. In DNA, the CDR3 is TGCGCCAGCAGCCAAGATCCGGGACAGGGGATTGAGCAGTTCTTC.

This clonotype was counted only a few times. The gene calls are TRBV28 and TRBJ2-3; 11 bases fit TRBD2. This CDR3 is 17 amino acids long. Germline V CDR1 and CDR2: MDHEN, SYDVKM. After removal of 3 bases from V and 2 bases from J, the junction contained 7 bases not matched to a gene. The DNA of the CDR3 is TGTGCCAGCAGTTTCAGGCTAGCGGGGGGTCTCACAGATACGCAGTATTTT. Translating gives CASSFRLAGGLTDTQYF. The complete variable domain, with remaining parts taken from reference TRBV28 and TRBJ2-3, reads DVKVTQSSRYLVKRTGEKVFLECVQDMDHENMFWYRQDPGLGLRLIYFSYDVKMKEKGDIPEGYSVSREKKERFSLILESASTNQTSMYLCASSFRLAGGLTDTQYFGPGTRLTVL.

This clonotype has at least ten counts. V usage is TRBV5-1 and J usage is TRBJ2-5, with D maybe TRBD2 (6 bases). The CDR3 is made up of 14 amino acids. Germline values: CDR1 SGHRS, CDR2 YFSETQ. Trimming shortened V by 2 bases and J by 5 bases, and 13 bases separated the two germline ends. DNA for the CDR3: TGCGCCAGCAGCTTCGGAGGGGCTGGGGAGACCCAGTACTTC. This encodes CASSFGGAGETQYF.

This clonotype was seen repeatedly, ten times or more. The rearrangement uses TRBV4-2 and TRBJ2-3; D might be TRBD2 (6 bases). V was pared by 4 bases and J by 2 bases, with 13 bases between. Germline V gene sequence: CDR1 LGHNA, CDR2 YNFKEQ. The CDR3 has 15 residues. Written as DNA, the CDR3 is TGTGCCAGCAGCCGTAGCGGACAAAACACAGATACGCAGTATTTT. Protein sequence: CASSRSGQNTDTQYF.

There are a few counts of this clonotype. The chain couples TRBV25-1 to TRBJ2-1, with a tentative D call TRBD2 (6 bases). V was pared by 4 bases and J by 0 bases, with 10 bases between. This CDR3 is 15 amino acids long. The germline gives CDR1 MGHDK, CDR2 SYGVNS. CDR3 in DNA: TGTGCCAGCAGTGGTAGCGGAAACTCCTACAATGAGCAGTTCTTC. Translated, it gives CASSGSGNSYNEQFF.

The genes are TRBV5-1 and TRBJ2-5; D is unresolved. V was cut by 3 bases and J by 0 bases, with 6 bases left in between. Germline V lookup: CDR1 SGHRS, CDR2 YFSETQ. The CDR3 is made up of 13 amino acids. This CDR3 is CASSSSYQETQYF. The CDR3 DNA reads TGCGCCAGCAGCTCATCTTACCAAGAGACCCAGTACTTC.

This clonotype was seen repeatedly, ten times or more. The chain has TRBV9 and TRBJ2-1; 9 bases agree with TRBD2. The CDR3 length is 17 residues. CDR1 and CDR2 (germline): SGDLS, YYNGEE. V gave up 4 bases and J gave up 9 bases; unmatched junction bases: 17. CDR3 nucleotides: TGTGCCAGCAGCTCCACTCCCCTAGCGGGGCCTAACACTGAGCAGTTCTTC. Its protein product is CASSSTPLAGPNTEQFF.

This clonotype was seen at least ten times. This chain links TRBV20-1 with TRBJ1-1, with D maybe TRBD1 (5 bases). The CDR3 is 15 amino acids. V was shortened by 1 base and J by 1 base, with 13 bases between the two germline ends. CDR1 DFQATT and CDR2 SNEGSKA come from the germline V gene (reference sequence). CDR3 in DNA: TGCAGTGCTAGAGTCCGGGACCGCTGGAACACTGAAGCTTTCTTT. Protein sequence: CSARVRDRWNTEAFF.

There are many counts of this clonotype. J is TRBJ2-3 and V is TRBV20-1; either TRBD1 or TRBD2 may supply D (5 bases each). The CDR3 contains 15 residues. The V end was cut by 5 bases, the J end by 3 bases, with 18 bases between. The germline V gene has CDR1 DFQATT and CDR2 SNEGSKA (reference sequence). This CDR3 reads CSAGGKLGPTDTQYF. In DNA form, the CDR3 reads TGCAGTGCTGGGGGAAAGTTGGGACCTACAGATACGCAGTATTTT.

The sample holds many counts of this clonotype. J is TRBJ1-6 and V is TRBV10-3; TRBD1 might be the D (5 bases). There are 16 residues in the CDR3. V lost 4 bases, J lost 10 bases, and 20 bases lay in between. Looked up from germline, CDR1 is ENHRY and CDR2 is SYGVKD. The CDR3 reads CAISAQGPLSGSPLHF. CDR3 coding DNA: TGTGCCATCAGTGCTCAGGGACCGCTCTCGGGGTCACCCCTCCACTTT.

This clonotype ranks as medium-sized. The chain recombines TRBV5-1 with TRBJ2-3; the match to TRBD1 covers 7 bases. The J segment lost 4 bases and the V segment lost 6 bases, leaving 8 bases of the junction unmatched. The CDR3 has 14 amino acids. CDR1 is SGHRS, CDR2 YFSETQ, per germline. The CDR3: CASTGTAVADTQYF. CDR3 DNA sequence: TGCGCCAGCACCGGGACAGCTGTGGCAGATACGCAGTATTTT.

This clonotype was detected only a few times. This chain connects TRBV30 to TRBJ2-2; D possibly corresponds to TRBD2 (6 bases). The V and J ends lost 3 bases and 9 bases respectively, with 17 bases between them. The V gene's germline CDR1 is GTSNPN and CDR2 SVGIG (reference sequence). This CDR3 spans 14 amino acids. The CDR3 coding sequence is TGTGCCTGGAGGCTGGGGGGAGCTATTCGGGAGCTGTTTTTT. The encoded protein is CAWRLGGAIRELFF.

The table lists this clonotype with many counts. Since no conserved phenylalanine or tryptophan closes the CDR3, a read error is the likely cause. The DNA is omitted, as the CDR3 cannot be located on it reliably, and the CDR3 follows TCRdb's listing. The gene calls are TRBV5-6 and TRBJ1-2; TRBD1, as called in the table, went unchecked against the DNA. Germline values: CDR1 SGHDT, CDR2 YYEEEE. Inclusive of both ends, the CDR3 amounts to 16 amino acids. CDR3 region: CASSLDPGSPPPVEDI.

This clonotype was seen repeatedly, ten times or more. The chain recombines TRBV7-6 with TRBJ1-6; D is ambiguous. V lost 2 bases, J lost 10 bases, and 9 bases lay in between. Germline V gene data show CDR1 as SGHVS and CDR2 as FNYEAQ. The CDR3 length is 13 residues. The chain's CDR3 is CASSLTEGSPLHF. The CDR3 DNA reads as TGTGCCAGCAGCTTAACCGAGGGCTCACCCCTCCACTTT.

The chain is built from TRBV7-9 and TRBJ2-5; D tentatively reads TRBD1 or TRBD2 (5 bases each). The CDR3 is 14 amino acids. V dropped 5 bases and J dropped 3 bases, with 13 bases sitting between them. Germline V gives CDR1 SEHNR, CDR2 FQNEAQ (reference sequence). CDR3 DNA: TGTGCCAGCAGCCCCGGGACCTACAAAGAGACCCAGTACTTC. It translates to CASSPGTYKETQYF. Using reference TRBV7-9 and TRBJ2-5 for the parts outside the CDR3, the full variable domain is DTGVSQNPRHKITKRGQNVTFRCDPISEHNRLYWYRQTLGQGPEFLTYFQNEAQLEKSRLLSDRFSAERPKGSFSTLEIQRTEQGDSAMYLCASSPGTYKETQYFGPGTRLLVL.

This clonotype has ten or more counts. The chain links TRBV7-2 to TRBJ2-4; the D is unclear. V was pared by 0 bases and J by 9 bases, with 9 bases between. Per germline, CDR1 SGHTA and CDR2 FQGNSA. This CDR3 contains 13 residues. The CDR3 bases are TGTGCCAGCAGCTTAGCCCTAACGCGCATTCAGTACTTC. Protein: CASSLALTRIQYF.

This clonotype was observed many times. This chain links TRBV10-1 with TRBJ2-1; D may be TRBD2 (6 bases). This CDR3 is built from 13 residues. The germline gives CDR1 WNHNN, CDR2 SYGVQD (reference sequence). Trimming removed 8 bases at V and 2 bases at J, with 10 bases between. The chain's CDR3 is CASGGMAYNEQFF. In DNA, the CDR3 is TGCGCCAGCGGCGGGATGGCCTACAATGAGCAGTTCTTC.

In this sample, this clonotype turned up many times. The rearrangement uses TRBV7-2 and TRBJ2-3, with TRBD2 matching over 8 bases. CDR1 and CDR2 from the germline V gene are SGHTA and FQGNSA. The ends lost 5 bases at V and 1 base at J; junction bases unmatched: 5. The CDR3 spans 15 residues. The CDR3 here is CASSPAGGRTDTQYF. Written as DNA, the CDR3 is TGTGCCAGCAGCCCGGCGGGGGGACGCACAGATACGCAGTATTTT.

This clonotype was observed a handful of times. The chain recombines TRBV27 with TRBJ2-7; D may be TRBD1 (6 bases). Trimming left V 6 bases short and J 4 bases short, with 16 bases between. The CDR3 is made up of 14 amino acids. The germline V gene encodes CDR1 MNHEY and CDR2 SMNVEV (reference sequence). The CDR3, as DNA: TGTGCCAGCAGCCGAGGACAGATACTATACGAGCAGTACTTC. Translated: CASSRGQILYEQYF.

This clonotype showed up many times. V gene TRBV7-9 combines with J gene TRBJ2-1, with TRBD2 matching 12 bases. CDR3 length: 15 residues. Germline values: CDR1 SEHNR, CDR2 FQNEAQ (reference sequence). Trimming cost V 5 bases and J 6 bases; bases outside gene matches: 5. The CDR3 DNA follows: TGTGCCAGCAGCCCCGCGGGACTAGCGGGCAATGAGCAGTTCTTC. Translation: CASSPAGLAGNEQFF.

This clonotype was recorded at least ten times. The chain employs TRBV20-1 and TRBJ1-1, with a weak D call TRBD1 (5 bases). Germline assignment: CDR1 DFQATT and CDR2 SNEGSKA (reference sequence). The V and J ends lost 0 bases and 4 bases respectively, with 12 bases between them. This CDR3 comprises 14 residues. In nucleotides, the CDR3 is TGCAGTGCTAGAGACCCTTGGACAAGCACTGAAGCTTTCTTT. Protein: CSARDPWTSTEAFF.

In this sample, this clonotype turned up a few times. The CDR3 region is CASSLPPVAGGHLEQFF. The CDR3 nucleotides are TGTGCCAGCAGTTTACCCCCAGTAGCGGGGGGACATCTTGAGCAGTTCTTC. The chain joins TRBV27 to TRBJ2-1; 10 bases are shared with TRBD2. The CDR3 is 17 amino acids. Germline V CDR1 and CDR2: MNHEY, SMNVEV (reference sequence). V shed 2 bases, J shed 9 bases, and the junction held 13 bases outside the gene matches.

This clonotype turned up a few times. The rearrangement uses TRBV12-3 or TRBV12-4 and TRBJ1-1, with a possible D match to TRBD1 (5 bases). V lost 6 bases and J 5 bases, leaving 10 bases between the germline ends. This CDR3 spans 12 amino acids. CDR3 sequence: CASRRGETEAFF. DNA for the CDR3: TGTGCCAGCAGAAGAGGGGAGACTGAAGCTTTCTTT.

This clonotype was counted a few times. The chain carries TRBV7-9 and TRBJ2-2, with 8 bases aligning to TRBD1. The CDR3 extends over 15 amino acids. Germline CDR1 is SEHNR and CDR2 is FQNEAQ (reference sequence). J lost 5 bases, V lost 5 bases, and 7 bases had no gene match. The CDR3 sequence is CASSPDRALTGELFF. Here the CDR3 DNA reads TGTGCCAGCAGCCCGGACAGGGCCTTGACCGGGGAGCTGTTTTTT.

Note on this clonotype: This could be a read error, since a much larger clone is one nucleotide away. V and J are TRBV7-9 and TRBJ2-3; a possible D gene is TRBD2 (6 bases). Per germline, CDR1 SEHNR and CDR2 FQNEAQ (reference sequence). There are 16 residues in the CDR3. DNA for the CDR3: TGTGCCAGCAGCCTTGGGAACGCGGGGAATCGGGATACGCAGAATTTT. Translation gives CASSLGNAGNRDTQNF. The whole variable domain, filled in from reference TRBV7-9 and TRBJ2-3, reads DTGVSQNPRHKITKRGQNVTFRCDPISEHNRLYWYRQTLGQGPEFLTYFQNEAQLEKSRLLSDRFSAERPKGSFSTLEIQRTEQGDSAMYLCASSLGNAGNRDTQNFGPGTRLTVL.

The sample holds many counts of this clonotype. V gene TRBV20-1 combines with J gene TRBJ2-1, with 7 nucleotides matching TRBD2. With 5 bases clipped from V and 5 bases from J, the junction kept 6 bases outside the gene matches. Looked up from germline, CDR1 is DFQATT and CDR2 is SNEGSKA (reference sequence). The CDR3 consists of 13 residues. CDR3 in amino acids: CSAEDRGDNEQFF. CDR3 nucleotides: TGCAGTGCTGAGGACCGGGGGGACAATGAGCAGTTCTTC.